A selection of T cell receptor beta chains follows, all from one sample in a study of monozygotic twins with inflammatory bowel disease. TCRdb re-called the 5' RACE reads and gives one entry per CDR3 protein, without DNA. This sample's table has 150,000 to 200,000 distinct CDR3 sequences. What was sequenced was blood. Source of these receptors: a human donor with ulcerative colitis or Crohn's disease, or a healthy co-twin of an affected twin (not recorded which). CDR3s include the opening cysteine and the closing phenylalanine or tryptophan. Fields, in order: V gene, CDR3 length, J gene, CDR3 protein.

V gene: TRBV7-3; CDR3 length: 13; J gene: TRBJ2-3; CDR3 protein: CASSLTSGNTQYF
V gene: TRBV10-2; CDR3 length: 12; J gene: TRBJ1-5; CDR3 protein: CASGVAPGPQHF
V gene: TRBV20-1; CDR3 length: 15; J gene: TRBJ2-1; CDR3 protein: CSAFRGWSSYNEQFF
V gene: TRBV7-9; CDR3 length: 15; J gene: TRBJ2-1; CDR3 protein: CASSPGLAGGPEQFF
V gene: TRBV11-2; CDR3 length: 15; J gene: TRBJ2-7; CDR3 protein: CASSSLRTGRYEQYF
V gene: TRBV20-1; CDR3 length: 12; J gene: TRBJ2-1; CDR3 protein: CSPLRSFHEQFF
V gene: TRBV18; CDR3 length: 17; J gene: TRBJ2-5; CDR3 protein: CASSPPPGGRKRETQYF
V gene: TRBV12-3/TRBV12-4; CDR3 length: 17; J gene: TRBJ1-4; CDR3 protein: CASSFSTGALTNEKLFF
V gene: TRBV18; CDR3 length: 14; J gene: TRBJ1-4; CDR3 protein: CASSTGTNNEKLFF
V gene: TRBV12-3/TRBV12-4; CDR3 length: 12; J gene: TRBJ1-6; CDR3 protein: CASNRGDSPLHF
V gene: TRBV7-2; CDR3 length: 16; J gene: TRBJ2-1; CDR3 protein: CASSFAGTIQYNEQFF
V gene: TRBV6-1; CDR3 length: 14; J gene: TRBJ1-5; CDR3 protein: CASSAGTGNQPQHF
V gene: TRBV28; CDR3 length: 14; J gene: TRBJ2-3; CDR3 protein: CATLTRLSTDTQYF
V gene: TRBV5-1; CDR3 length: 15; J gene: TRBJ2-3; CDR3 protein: CASSLAGRKTDTQYF
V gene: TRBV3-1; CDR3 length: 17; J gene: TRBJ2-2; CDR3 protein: CASSQDVAARRAGELFF
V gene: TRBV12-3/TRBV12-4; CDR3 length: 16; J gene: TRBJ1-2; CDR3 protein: CASSGFLDRSNYGYTF
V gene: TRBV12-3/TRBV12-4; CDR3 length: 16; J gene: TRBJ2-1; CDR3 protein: CASSFSASSSYNEQFF
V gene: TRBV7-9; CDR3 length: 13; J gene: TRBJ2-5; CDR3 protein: CASSFDSAETQYF
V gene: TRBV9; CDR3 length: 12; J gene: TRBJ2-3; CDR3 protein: CASSFDADTQYF
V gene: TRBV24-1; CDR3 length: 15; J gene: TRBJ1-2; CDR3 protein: CATSPGGGDSVGYTF
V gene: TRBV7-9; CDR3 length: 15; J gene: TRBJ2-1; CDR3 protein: CASSSWTLLYNEQFF
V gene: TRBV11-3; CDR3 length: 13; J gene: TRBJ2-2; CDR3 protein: CASSSPSVGELFF
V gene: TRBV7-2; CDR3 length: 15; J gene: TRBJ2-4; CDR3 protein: CASSPDRFFKNMQYF
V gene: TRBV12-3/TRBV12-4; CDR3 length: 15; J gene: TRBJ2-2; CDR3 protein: CASSLLKWDTGELFF
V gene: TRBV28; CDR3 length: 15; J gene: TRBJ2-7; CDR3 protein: CASIGTPELVYEQYF
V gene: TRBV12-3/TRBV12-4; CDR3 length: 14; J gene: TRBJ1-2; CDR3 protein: CASSLLGTDYGYTF
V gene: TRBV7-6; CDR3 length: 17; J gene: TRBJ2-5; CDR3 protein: CASSLGSTSGVQETQYF
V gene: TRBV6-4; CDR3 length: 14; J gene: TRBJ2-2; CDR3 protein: CASSDTSRNGELFF
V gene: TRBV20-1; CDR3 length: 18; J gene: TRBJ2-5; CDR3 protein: CSARYGSKGPDLWETQYF
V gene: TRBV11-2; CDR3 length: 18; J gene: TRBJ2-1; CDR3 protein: CASSLWAQIFSSYNEQFF
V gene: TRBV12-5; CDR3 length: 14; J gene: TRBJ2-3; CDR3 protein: CASGLVDLTDTQYF
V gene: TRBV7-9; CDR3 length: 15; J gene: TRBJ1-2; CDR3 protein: CASSSEDRVDYGYTF
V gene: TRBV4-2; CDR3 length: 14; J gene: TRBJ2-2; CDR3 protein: CASSLLEGNGELFF
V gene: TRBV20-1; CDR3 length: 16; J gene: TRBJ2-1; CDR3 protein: CSARDPYGGGFYEQFF
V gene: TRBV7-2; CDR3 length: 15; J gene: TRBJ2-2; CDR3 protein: CASSQSGRGTGELFF
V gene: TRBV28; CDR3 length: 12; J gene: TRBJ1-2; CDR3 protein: CASSADKGGYTF
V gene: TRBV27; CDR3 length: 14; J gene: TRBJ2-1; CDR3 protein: CASSPRLAGGPEFF
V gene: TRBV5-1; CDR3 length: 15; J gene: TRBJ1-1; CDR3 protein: CASSTWDRQNTEAFF
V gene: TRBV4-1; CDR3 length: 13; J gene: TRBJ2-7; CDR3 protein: CASSQIGGLEQYF
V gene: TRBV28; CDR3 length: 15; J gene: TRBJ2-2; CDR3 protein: CASRSPGPNTGELFF
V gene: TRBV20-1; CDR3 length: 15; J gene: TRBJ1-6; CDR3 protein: CSARVLLGVGSPLHF
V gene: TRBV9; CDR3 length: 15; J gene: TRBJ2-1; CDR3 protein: CASSIDYRGSYEQFF